The clone carrying this T cell receptor beta chain appeared a few times. The target antigen is unknown. The CDR3 spans 11 residues. Trimming stripped 3 bases from V and 10 bases from J, with 8 bases between. Germline V gene sequence: CDR1 LGHNT, CDR2 FRNRAP. This entry belongs to a study of T cells after yellow fever vaccination. Study overall: Fractions containing few cells were prepared with SMART-Seq v4 Ultra Low Input. Overall study results and limits: CD4 and CD8 compartments shared a small share of clonotypes. Abundant clonotypes from the bulk population could have been carried over as contaminants into FACS-sorted repertoires.

UMIs were added to TCR cDNA along with a universal primer site when it was made by 5'RACE template switching. Each CDR3 protein is one row after TCRdb ran MiXCR on the 5' RACE reads. The sample includes about 340,000 distinct CDR3 sequences, around 12% of them seen just once. The sequence derives from a young man who received the YFV17D yellow fever vaccine. This specimen consisted of CD4+ T cells sorted from PBMCs, obtained 15 days after the yellow fever booster vaccination. The V call is TRBV12-5, the J call TRBJ2-3, with D possibly TRBD1 on 5 matching bases. CDR3 sequence (DNA): TGTGCTAGTGGTTTTGGCAGGGCGCAGTATTTT. Its protein is CASGFGRAQYF.